These 28 T cell receptor beta chains originate from one sample sequenced in a study of T cell responses to AZD1222 COVID-19 vaccine. Generated by immunoSEQ multiplex PCR, the TCRdb table keeps only in-frame clones and is missing some. Of tens of thousands of clones in the sample, 83% are singletons; the top ten hold under 65%. The sequences come from peripheral blood, collected on day 0 of AZD1222 vaccination. The origin of the receptors is an adult in good health.

The rearrangement uses TRBV11-2 and TRBJ2-4, with 11 bases matching TRBD2. V lost 5 bases, J lost 5 bases, and 11 bases stayed unmatched. The CDR3 totals 17 residues. Germline CDR1 SGHAT, CDR2 FQNNGV. The CDR3 protein is CASSRWGTSGSENIQYF. In DNA, the CDR3 is TGTGCCAGCAGCCGATGGGGAACTAGCGGGAGCGAAAACATTCAGTACTTC.

The chain links TRBV7-9 to TRBJ1-4; 8 nucleotides agree with TRBD1. CDR1 is SEHNR and CDR2 is FQNEAQ in the germline V gene (reference sequence). V shed 5 bases, J shed 8 bases, and the junction held 10 bases outside the gene matches. The CDR3 spans 15 residues. In DNA form, the CDR3 reads TGTGCCAGCAGCCCATCGACAGGGGTTTACGAAAAACTGTTTTTT. This encodes CASSPSTGVYEKLFF.

The rearrangement joins TRBV2 to TRBJ2-2; D gene unclear. Germline lookup yields CDR1 SNHLY and CDR2 FYNNEI. Trimming removed 7 bases at V and 3 bases at J, with 15 bases between. The CDR3 has 15 amino acids. The DNA for the CDR3 is TGTGCCAGCAACCGTTTGGATAAGGACACCGGGGAGCTGTTTTTT. It encodes CASNRLDKDTGELFF.

This chain uses TRBV5-1 with TRBJ2-1; the D is unclear. V lost 0 bases to trimming and J lost 3 bases, with 10 bases between them. Per the germline V gene, CDR1 is SGHRS and CDR2 is YFSETQ. The CDR3 runs 15 residues. CDR3: CASSLDGADYNEQFF. CDR3 coding DNA: TGCGCCAGCAGCTTGGATGGCGCCGACTACAATGAGCAGTTCTTC. Filled out from reference TRBV5-1 and TRBJ2-1, the complete variable domain reads KAGVTQTPRYLIKTRGQQVTLSCSPISGHRSVSWYQQTPGQGLQFLFEYFSETQRNKGNFPGRFSGRQFSNSRSEMNVSTLELGDSALYLCASSLDGADYNEQFFGPGTRLTVL.

In this sample, this clone turned up a few times. This rearrangement joins TRBV13 to TRBJ2-5; D is ambiguous. Trimming stripped 5 bases from V and 4 bases from J, with 11 bases between. Germline lookup yields CDR1 PRHDT and CDR2 FYEKMQ (reference sequence). The CDR3 totals 13 residues. The CDR3 reads CASSHNRRETQYF. The DNA for the CDR3 is TGTGCCAGCAGCCATAATAGGAGAGAGACCCAGTACTTC.

The chain links TRBV5-4 to TRBJ2-5; TRBD1 agrees at 8 bases. Unmatched junction bases numbered 7, after V lost 5 bases and J lost 4 bases. The CDR3 has 14 residues. In germline, CDR1 is SGHNT, CDR2 YYREEE (reference sequence). CDR3 coding DNA: TGTGCCAGCAGTTGGGGGACAGGCACAGAGACCCAGTACTTC. Its protein is CASSWGTGTETQYF.

The J gene is TRBJ2-7, the V gene TRBV2; D is uncertain. This CDR3 comprises 12 residues. V lost 0 bases and J lost 3, with 3 bases in between. The germline CDR1 and CDR2 sequences are SNHLY and FYNNEI. CDR3 residues: CASSEANYEQYF. CDR3 nucleotides: TGTGCCAGCAGTGAAGCGAACTACGAGCAGTACTTC.

This clone was picked up one time. The chain employs TRBV9 and TRBJ2-5, with 9 bases identical to TRBD1. This CDR3 region has 14 residues. After removal of 3 bases from V and 2 bases from J, the junction contained 2 bases not matched to a gene. The V gene's germline CDR1 is SGDLS and CDR2 YYNGEE. The CDR3 DNA sequence: TGTGCCAGCAGCGCGGGACAGGGTCAAGAGACCCAGTACTTC. Its protein is CASSAGQGQETQYF.

CDR3 in amino acids: CASSITSGGAGELFF. As DNA, the CDR3 is TGTGCCAGTAGTATAACTAGCGGGGGGGCCGGGGAGCTGTTTTTT. The chain links TRBV19 to TRBJ2-2, with TRBD2 matching 13 bases. CDR1 and CDR2 (germline): LNHDA, SQIVND (reference sequence). This CDR3 is 15 amino acids long. V shed 2 bases, J shed 6 bases, and the junction held 0 bases outside the gene matches. The full variable domain, its missing parts supplied by reference TRBV19 and TRBJ2-2, is DGGITQSPKYLFRKEGQNVTLSCEQNLNHDAMYWYRQDPGQGLRLIYYSQIVNDFQKGDIAEGYSVSREKKESFPLTVTSAQKNPTAFYLCASSITSGGAGELFFGEGSRLTVL.

This chain connects TRBV27 to TRBJ1-5; 8 nucleotides agree with TRBD1. CDR1 is MNHEY, CDR2 SMNVEV, per germline (reference sequence). The CDR3 loop spans 13 amino acids. The V gene end was trimmed by 6 bases and the J gene end by 7 bases; junction bases not matched to a gene: 5. CDR3 DNA sequence: TGTGCCAGCAGCGATGACAGGGGACAGCCCCAGCATTTT. It is translated as CASSDDRGQPQHF.

CDR3 coding DNA: TGCGCCAGCAGCCAAGGTTGGGGGGCCGGGATGAATGAGCAGTTCTTC. It codes for CASSQGWGAGMNEQFF. V and J are TRBV4-1 and TRBJ2-1; the D call may be TRBD1 or TRBD2 (6 bases each). V was shortened by 1 base and J by 7 bases, with 17 bases between the two germline ends. This CDR3 is built from 16 residues. Germline V gene data show CDR1 as MGHRA and CDR2 as YSYEKL.

The rearrangement uses TRBV30 and TRBJ1-2; D is unresolved. V was clipped by 1 base and J by 1 base, with 7 bases between them. In germline, CDR1 is GTSNPN, CDR2 SVGIG (reference sequence). CDR3 length: 13 amino acids. The CDR3 nucleotides are TGTGCCTGGAGTGCGGGAAATAACTATGGCTACACCTTC. Protein: CAWSAGNNYGYTF.

This rearrangement joins TRBV2 to TRBJ2-2, with 7 nucleotides matching TRBD2. This CDR3 is 16 amino acids long. J gave up 14 bases and V 5 bases, and 20 bases lay outside the gene matches. Germline CDR1 SNHLY, CDR2 FYNNEI. The CDR3: CASSPPGGGILDPLFF. DNA of the CDR3: TGTGCCAGCAGTCCCCCGGGGGGAGGAATTCTGGATCCCCTGTTTTTT.

The chain joins TRBV15 to TRBJ1-2; tentative D call: TRBD1 (5 bases). Germline V CDR1 and CDR2: LNHNV, YYDKDF (reference sequence). The CDR3 is made up of 14 amino acids. V was pared by 8 bases and J by 4 bases, with 17 bases between. CDR3 nucleotide sequence: TGTGCCACCCGAATCGCGGGCAGGGCCTATGGCTACACCTTC. This encodes CATRIAGRAYGYTF.

The genes are TRBV10-3 and TRBJ1-1; maybe TRBD1 (5 bases). This CDR3 region has 17 residues. Germline values: CDR1 ENHRY, CDR2 SYGVKD. V gave up 2 bases and J gave up 1 base, with 17 bases separating them. The CDR3 region is CAISEAGTQGPNTEAFF. In DNA, the CDR3 is TGTGCCATCAGTGAGGCCGGGACTCAAGGACCGAACACTGAAGCTTTCTTT.

This sequence joins TRBV7-2 and TRBJ1-4; D is perhaps TRBD1 (5 bases). The CDR3 is 14 residues long. Deletions cut 5 bases from V and 4 bases from J, with 11 bases between. Per the germline V gene, CDR1 is SGHTA and CDR2 is FQGNSA. The DNA for the CDR3 is TGTGCCAGCAGCCAGGGACTGATTAATGAAAAACTGTTTTTT. Translated: CASSQGLINEKLFF.

This chain links TRBV28 with TRBJ2-7, with a possible D match to TRBD1 (6 bases). The CDR3 contains 13 residues. CDR1 and CDR2 from the germline V gene are MDHEN and SYDVKM. Trimming shortened V by 2 bases and J by 4 bases, and 9 bases separated the two germline ends. DNA of the CDR3: TGTGCCAGCAGTTTACAGGACAGTTACGAGCAGTACTTC. Its translation: CASSLQDSYEQYF.

J is TRBJ1-6 and V is TRBV19; perhaps TRBD1 as D (5 bases). The length of the CDR3 is 13 residues. V lost 5 bases and J 15 bases, leaving 17 bases between the germline ends. CDR1 and CDR2 from the germline V gene are LNHDA and SQIVND (reference sequence). For the CDR3, the DNA is TGTGCCAGTAGTTCCCGGACATTTGGCGTCCTCCACTTT. Translation: CASSSRTFGVLHF.

This chain links TRBV6-6 with TRBJ1-5, with no clear D. Per germline, CDR1 MNHNY and CDR2 SVGAGI (reference sequence). V lost 2 bases to trimming and J lost 0 bases, with 11 bases between them. This CDR3 has 16 amino acids. The CDR3 sequence is CASSYRQSYSNQPQHF. CDR3 coding DNA: TGTGCCAGCAGTTACCGGCAGTCTTATAGCAATCAGCCCCAGCATTTT.

This clone is a singleton in its sample. The rearrangement links TRBV12-3 or TRBV12-4 to TRBJ1-3, with D uncertain. The V and J ends lost 6 bases and 4 bases respectively, with 7 bases between them. This CDR3 is 12 amino acids long. In nucleotides, the CDR3 is TGTGCCAGCAGGCCAGCCGGAAACACCATATATTTT. Translated: CASRPAGNTIYF.

The chain has TRBV18 and TRBJ1-5; perhaps TRBD1 as D (5 bases). This CDR3 comprises 14 residues. Trimming took 3 bases from V and 5 from J, leaving 11 bases between them. The germline V gene has CDR1 KGHSH and CDR2 LQKENI. The CDR3 nucleotides read TGTGCCAGCTCACCCGAGCAGGGCGATCAGCCCCAGCATTTT. It specifies CASSPEQGDQPQHF.

The chain has TRBV5-1 and TRBJ2-3; 10 bases match TRBD2. V was pared by 7 bases and J by 5 bases, with 7 bases of the junction left unmatched. Per germline, CDR1 SGHRS and CDR2 YFSETQ. The CDR3 is 14 residues long. CDR3 protein: CASGGAGGVDTQYF. The DNA for the CDR3 is TGCGCCAGCGGCGGAGCGGGAGGGGTAGATACGCAGTATTTT.

The V and J genes are TRBV10-1 and TRBJ2-3; TRBD2 matches at 14 bases. The J segment lost 2 bases and the V segment lost 0 bases, leaving 7 bases of the junction unmatched. The CDR3 sequence is 19 residues long. Germline loops: CDR1 WNHNN, CDR2 SYGVQD (reference sequence). The CDR3 bases are TGCGCCAGCAGTGAGTCGTGGACTAGCGGGGGGCCATTCACAGATACGCAGTATTTT. Its translation: CASSESWTSGGPFTDTQYF.

The chain recombines TRBV2 with TRBJ1-1; D is unresolved. V gave up 3 bases and J gave up 1 base, with 9 bases separating them. The CDR3 is 14 amino acids. Germline lookup yields CDR1 SNHLY and CDR2 FYNNEI. For the CDR3, the DNA is TGTGCCAGCAGTGAGTTTGCAGAGAACACTGAAGCTTTCTTT. Its protein product is CASSEFAENTEAFF.

The chain is built from TRBV18 and TRBJ2-7; a weak D match, TRBD1 (5 bases). Trimming cost V 8 bases and J 1 base, with 15 bases left between them. The CDR3 is 14 amino acids. Germline V gene sequence: CDR1 KGHSH, CDR2 LQKENI. The CDR3 DNA is TGTGCCAGCAACCAGGGTGTAGGGTCCTACGAGCAGTACTTC. This sequence encodes CASNQGVGSYEQYF.

V and J are TRBV5-6 and TRBJ1-4; 7 bases are shared with TRBD1. The germline V gene has CDR1 SGHDT and CDR2 YYEEEE. CDR3 size: 16 residues. Trimming at V came to 1 base and at J to 0 bases, leaving 3 bases not matched to a gene. This chain's CDR3 is CASSLTGDSTNEKLFF. In nucleotides, the CDR3 is TGTGCCAGCAGCTTGACAGGGGATTCAACTAATGAAAAACTGTTTTTT.

This rearrangement joins TRBV4-1 to TRBJ2-2; 8 bases map to TRBD1. Germline CDR1 reads MGHRA; CDR2 reads YSYEKL. Trimming took 0 bases from V and 1 from J; bases not matched to a gene: 4. This CDR3 comprises 17 residues. The CDR3 here is CASSQETDRVNTGELFF. In DNA form, the CDR3 reads TGCGCCAGCAGCCAAGAGACGGACAGGGTGAACACCGGGGAGCTGTTTTTT.

The chain recombines TRBV30 with TRBJ1-4; the match to TRBD1 covers 7 bases. From germline, CDR1 is GTSNPN and CDR2 SVGIG (reference sequence). This CDR3 contains 16 residues. The junction had 12 bases not matched to a gene; V was cut back by 1 base and J by 7 bases. The CDR3, as DNA: TGTGCCTGGAGTGGCCGCCCCGGACAGGCGGGTGAAAAACTGTTTTTT. It yields the protein CAWSGRPGQAGEKLFF.